This paragraph covers one T cell receptor (beta chain) sequence. Antigen: not known. This sample stems from a study of response to subunit inactivated influenza vaccine. Study-wide points: Researchers suggested that each seasonal influenza vaccination recruits few new T cells.

V lost 7 bases and J 4 bases, leaving 13 bases between the germline ends. The CDR3 runs 14 residues. From the RT-PCR reads, TCRdb called clonotypes with MiXCR, one entry per CDR3 protein. The sample consists of hundreds of thousands of distinct CDR3 sequences, 6% to 9% of them appearing once. The rearrangement joins TRBV12-3 or TRBV12-4 to TRBJ1-4; no clear D. This TCR derives from a man aged 45 to 70 who received an inactivated influenza vaccine. The material was PBMCs from blood, obtained less than 25 months after vaccination. For the CDR3, the DNA is TGTGCCAGCAAAGTCCCCGGGAGTAATGAAAAACTGTTTTTT. Translation gives CASKVPGSNEKLFF.